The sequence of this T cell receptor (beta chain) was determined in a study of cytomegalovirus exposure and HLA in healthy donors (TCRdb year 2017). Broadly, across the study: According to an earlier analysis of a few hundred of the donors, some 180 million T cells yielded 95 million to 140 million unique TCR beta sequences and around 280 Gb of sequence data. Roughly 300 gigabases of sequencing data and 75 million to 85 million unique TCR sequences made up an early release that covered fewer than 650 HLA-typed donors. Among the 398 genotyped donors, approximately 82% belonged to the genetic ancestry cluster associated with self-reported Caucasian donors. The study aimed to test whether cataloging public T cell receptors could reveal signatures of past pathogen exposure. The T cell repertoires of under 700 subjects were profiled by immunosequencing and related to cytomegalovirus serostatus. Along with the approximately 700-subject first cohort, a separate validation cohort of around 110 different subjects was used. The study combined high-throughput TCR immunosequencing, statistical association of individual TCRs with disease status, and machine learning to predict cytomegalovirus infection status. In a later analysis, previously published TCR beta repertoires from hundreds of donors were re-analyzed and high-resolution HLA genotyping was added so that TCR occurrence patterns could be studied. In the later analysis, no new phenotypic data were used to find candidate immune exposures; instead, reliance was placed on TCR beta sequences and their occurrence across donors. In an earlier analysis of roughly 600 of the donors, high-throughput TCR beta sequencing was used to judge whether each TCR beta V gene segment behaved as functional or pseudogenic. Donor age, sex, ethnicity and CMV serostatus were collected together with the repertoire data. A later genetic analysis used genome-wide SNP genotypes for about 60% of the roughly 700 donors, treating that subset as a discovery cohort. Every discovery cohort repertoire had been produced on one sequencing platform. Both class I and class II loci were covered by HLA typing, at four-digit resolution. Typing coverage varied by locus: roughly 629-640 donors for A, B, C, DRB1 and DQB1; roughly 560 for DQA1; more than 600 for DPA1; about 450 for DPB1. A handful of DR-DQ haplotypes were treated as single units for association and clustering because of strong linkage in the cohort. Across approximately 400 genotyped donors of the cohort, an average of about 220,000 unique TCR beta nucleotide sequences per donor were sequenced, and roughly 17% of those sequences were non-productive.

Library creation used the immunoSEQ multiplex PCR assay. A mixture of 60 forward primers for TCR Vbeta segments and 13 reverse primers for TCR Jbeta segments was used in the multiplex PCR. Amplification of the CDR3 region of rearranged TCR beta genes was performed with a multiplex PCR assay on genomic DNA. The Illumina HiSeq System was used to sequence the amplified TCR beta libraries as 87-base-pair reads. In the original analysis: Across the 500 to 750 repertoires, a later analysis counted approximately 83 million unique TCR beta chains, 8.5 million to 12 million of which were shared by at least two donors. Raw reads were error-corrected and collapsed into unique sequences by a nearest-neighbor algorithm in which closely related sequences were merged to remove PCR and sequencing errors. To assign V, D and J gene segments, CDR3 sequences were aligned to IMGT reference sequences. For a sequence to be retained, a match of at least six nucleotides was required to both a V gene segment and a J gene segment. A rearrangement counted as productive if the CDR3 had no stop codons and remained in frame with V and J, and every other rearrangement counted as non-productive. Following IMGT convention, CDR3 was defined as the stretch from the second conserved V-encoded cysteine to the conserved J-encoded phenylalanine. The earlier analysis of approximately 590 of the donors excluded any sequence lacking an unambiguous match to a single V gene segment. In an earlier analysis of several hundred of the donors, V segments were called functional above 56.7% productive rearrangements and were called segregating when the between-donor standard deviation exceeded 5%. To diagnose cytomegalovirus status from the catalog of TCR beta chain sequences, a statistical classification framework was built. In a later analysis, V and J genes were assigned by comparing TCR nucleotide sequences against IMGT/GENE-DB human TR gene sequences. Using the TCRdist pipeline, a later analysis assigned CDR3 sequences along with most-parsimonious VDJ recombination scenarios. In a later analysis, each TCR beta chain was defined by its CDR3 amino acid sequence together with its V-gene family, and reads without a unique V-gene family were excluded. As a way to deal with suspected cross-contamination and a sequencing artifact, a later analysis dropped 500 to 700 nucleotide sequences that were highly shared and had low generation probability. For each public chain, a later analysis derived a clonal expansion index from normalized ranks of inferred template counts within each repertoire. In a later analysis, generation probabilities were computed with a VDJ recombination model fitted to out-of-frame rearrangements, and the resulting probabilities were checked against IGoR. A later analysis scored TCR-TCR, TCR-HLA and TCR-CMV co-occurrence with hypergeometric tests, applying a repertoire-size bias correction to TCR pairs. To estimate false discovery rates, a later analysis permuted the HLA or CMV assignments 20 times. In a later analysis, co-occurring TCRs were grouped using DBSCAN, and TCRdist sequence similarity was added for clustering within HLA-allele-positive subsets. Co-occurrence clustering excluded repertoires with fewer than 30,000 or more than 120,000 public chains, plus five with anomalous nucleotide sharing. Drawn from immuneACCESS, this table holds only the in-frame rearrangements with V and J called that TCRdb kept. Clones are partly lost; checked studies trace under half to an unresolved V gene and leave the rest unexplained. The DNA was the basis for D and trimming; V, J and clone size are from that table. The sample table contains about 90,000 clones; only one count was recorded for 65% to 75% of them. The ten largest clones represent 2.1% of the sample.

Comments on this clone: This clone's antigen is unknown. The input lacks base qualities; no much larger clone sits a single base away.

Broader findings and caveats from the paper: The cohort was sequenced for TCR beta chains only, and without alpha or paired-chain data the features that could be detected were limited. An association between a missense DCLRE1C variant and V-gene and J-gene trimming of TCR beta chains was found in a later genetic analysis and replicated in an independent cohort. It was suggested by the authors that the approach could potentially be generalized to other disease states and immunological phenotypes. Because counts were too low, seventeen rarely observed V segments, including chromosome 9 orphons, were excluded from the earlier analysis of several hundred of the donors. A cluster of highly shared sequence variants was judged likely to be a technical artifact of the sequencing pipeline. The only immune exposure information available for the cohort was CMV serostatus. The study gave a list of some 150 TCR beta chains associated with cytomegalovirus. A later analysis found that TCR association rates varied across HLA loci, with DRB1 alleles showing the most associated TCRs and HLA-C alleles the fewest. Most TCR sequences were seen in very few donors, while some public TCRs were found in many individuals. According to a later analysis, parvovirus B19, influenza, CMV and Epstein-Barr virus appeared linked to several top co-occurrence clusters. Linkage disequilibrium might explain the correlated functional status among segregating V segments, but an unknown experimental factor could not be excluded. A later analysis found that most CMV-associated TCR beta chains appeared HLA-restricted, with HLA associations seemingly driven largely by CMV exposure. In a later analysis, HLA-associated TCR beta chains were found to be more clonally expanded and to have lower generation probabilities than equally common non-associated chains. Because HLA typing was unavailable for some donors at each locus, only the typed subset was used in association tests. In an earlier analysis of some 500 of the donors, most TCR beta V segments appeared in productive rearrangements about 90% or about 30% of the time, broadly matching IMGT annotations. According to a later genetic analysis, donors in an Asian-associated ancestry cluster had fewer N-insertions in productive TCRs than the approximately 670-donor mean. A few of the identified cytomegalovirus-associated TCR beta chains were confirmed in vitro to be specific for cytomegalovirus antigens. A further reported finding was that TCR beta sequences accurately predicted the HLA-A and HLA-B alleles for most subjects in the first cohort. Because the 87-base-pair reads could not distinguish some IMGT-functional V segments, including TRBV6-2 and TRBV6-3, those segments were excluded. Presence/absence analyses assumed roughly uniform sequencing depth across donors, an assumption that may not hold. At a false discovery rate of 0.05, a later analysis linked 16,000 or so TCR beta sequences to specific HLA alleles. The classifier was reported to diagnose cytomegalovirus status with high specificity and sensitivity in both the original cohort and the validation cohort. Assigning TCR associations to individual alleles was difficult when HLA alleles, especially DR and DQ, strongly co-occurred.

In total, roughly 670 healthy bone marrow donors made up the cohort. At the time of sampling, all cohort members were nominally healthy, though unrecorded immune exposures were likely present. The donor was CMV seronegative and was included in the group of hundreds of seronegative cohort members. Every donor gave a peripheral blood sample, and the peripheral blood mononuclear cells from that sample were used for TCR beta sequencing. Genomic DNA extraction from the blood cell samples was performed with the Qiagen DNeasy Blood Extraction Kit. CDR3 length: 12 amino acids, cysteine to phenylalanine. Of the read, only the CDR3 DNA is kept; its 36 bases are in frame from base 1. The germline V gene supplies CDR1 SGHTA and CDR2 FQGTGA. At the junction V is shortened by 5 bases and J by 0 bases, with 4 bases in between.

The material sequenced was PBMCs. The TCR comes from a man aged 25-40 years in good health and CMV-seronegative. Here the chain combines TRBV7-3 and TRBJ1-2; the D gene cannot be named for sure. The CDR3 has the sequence CASSPSNYGYTF. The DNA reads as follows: TGTGCCAGCAGCCCGTCTAACTATGGCTACACCTTC.